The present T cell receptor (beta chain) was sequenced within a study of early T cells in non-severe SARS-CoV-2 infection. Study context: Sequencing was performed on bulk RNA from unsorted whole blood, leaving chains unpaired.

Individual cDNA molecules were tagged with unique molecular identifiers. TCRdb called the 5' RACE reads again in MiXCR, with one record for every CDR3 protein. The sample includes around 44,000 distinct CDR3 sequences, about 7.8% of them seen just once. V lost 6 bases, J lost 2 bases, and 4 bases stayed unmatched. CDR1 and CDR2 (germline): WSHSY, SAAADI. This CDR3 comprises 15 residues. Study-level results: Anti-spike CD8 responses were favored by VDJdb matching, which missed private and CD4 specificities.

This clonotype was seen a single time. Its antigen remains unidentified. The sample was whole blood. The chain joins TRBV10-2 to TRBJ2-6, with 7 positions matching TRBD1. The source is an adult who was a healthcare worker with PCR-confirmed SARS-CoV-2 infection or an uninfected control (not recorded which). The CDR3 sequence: CASRETGTGANVLTF. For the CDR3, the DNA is TGCGCCAGCAGGGAGACAGGGACTGGGGCCAACGTCCTGACTTTC.